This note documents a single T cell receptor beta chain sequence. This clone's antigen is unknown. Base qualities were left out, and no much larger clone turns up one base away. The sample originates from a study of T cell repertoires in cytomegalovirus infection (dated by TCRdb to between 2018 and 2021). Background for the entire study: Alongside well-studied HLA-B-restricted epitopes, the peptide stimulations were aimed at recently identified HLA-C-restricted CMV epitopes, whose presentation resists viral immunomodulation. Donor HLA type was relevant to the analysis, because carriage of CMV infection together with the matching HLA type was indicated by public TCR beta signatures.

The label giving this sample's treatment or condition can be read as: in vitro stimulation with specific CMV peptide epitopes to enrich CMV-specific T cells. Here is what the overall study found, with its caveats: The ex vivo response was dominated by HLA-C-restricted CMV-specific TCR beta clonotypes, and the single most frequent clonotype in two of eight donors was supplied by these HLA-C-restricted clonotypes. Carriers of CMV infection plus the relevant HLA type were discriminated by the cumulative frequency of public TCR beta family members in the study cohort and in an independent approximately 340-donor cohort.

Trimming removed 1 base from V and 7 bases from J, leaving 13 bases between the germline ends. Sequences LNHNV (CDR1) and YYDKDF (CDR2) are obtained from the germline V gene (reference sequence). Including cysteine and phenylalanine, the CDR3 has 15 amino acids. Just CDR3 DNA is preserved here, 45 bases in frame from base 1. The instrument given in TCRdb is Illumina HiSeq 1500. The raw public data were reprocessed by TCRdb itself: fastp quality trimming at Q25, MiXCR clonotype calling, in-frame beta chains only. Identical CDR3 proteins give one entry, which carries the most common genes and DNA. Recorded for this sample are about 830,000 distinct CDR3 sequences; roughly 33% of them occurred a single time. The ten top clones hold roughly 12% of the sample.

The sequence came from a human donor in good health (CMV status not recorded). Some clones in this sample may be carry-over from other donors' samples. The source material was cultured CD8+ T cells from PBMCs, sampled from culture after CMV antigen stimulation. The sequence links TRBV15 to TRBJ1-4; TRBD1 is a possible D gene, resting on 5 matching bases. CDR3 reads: CATSRAGTALEKLFF. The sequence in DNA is TGTGCCACCAGCAGAGCCGGGACGGCGCTTGAAAAACTGTTTTTT.